The 3 T cell receptor beta chains listed next were all sequenced from one sample in a study of shared clonotypes between healthy human individuals. Measured with immunoSEQ multiplex PCR; TCRdb has only the in-frame clones, and not every one. Of 2.3 million or so clones in the sample, 93% are singletons; the top ten hold roughly 0.36%. The sequencing input was naive CD4+ T cells from PBMCs. Specified subset: CD45RA+ positively selected. These receptors were obtained from a man younger than 30 in good health. Some clones in this sample may be carry-over from other donors' samples.

The rearrangement links TRBV9 to TRBJ2-6, with TRBD1 as a possible D gene (5 bases). Germline-derived CDR1 and CDR2 are SGDLS and YYNGEE. V was shortened by 4 bases and J by 2 bases, with 10 bases between the two germline ends. The CDR3 runs 15 residues. CDR3 protein: CASSPLGAGANVLTF. CDR3 nucleotide sequence: TGTGCCAGCAGCCCCCTAGGGGCTGGGGCCAACGTCCTGACTTTC.

The V call is TRBV6-1, the J call TRBJ2-7, with 10 nucleotides matching TRBD2. Germline trimming cut 5 bases from V and 1 base from J; bases unmatched to any gene: 5. The CDR3 has 15 amino acids. The germline V gene encodes CDR1 MNHNS and CDR2 SASEGT. The CDR3: CASSPTSGTSYEQYF. The DNA for the CDR3 is TGTGCCAGCAGTCCTACTAGCGGGACATCCTACGAGCAGTACTTC.

The V gene is TRBV7-9, the J gene TRBJ2-2; D remains ambiguous. V was clipped by 1 base and J by 0 bases, with 6 bases between them. The CDR3 totals 15 residues. Germline CDR1 SEHNR, CDR2 FQNEAQ (reference sequence). This CDR3 is CASSLVFPNTGELFF. The CDR3, as DNA: TGTGCCAGCAGCTTAGTTTTTCCGAACACCGGGGAGCTGTTTTTT.